Below are 15 T cell receptor beta chains sequenced from a single sample in a study of blood T cell repertoires in COVID-19. The repertoire was sequenced with immunoSEQ multiplex PCR; TCRdb's copy has only in-frame clones and lacks some. The data hold 190,000 or so clones, with about nine tenths observed a single time. Material for sequencing was PBMCs or T cells enriched from blood (not recorded which). The receptors originated from a woman younger than 45 who had recovered from COVID-19.

The chain has TRBV19 and TRBJ1-2, with D tentatively TRBD1 (6 bases). CDR1 and CDR2 (germline): LNHDA, SQIVND (reference sequence). V gave up 7 bases and J gave up 6 bases, with 18 bases separating them. The CDR3 is made up of 14 amino acids. In DNA form, the CDR3 reads TGTGCCAGTATGGGGGCAGGGAAGAGTCATGGCTACACCTTC. It yields the protein CASMGAGKSHGYTF.

This chain links TRBV25-1 with TRBJ2-3; 7 bases align to TRBD2. Germline values: CDR1 MGHDK, CDR2 SYGVNS. This CDR3 comprises 15 residues. V dropped 7 bases and J dropped 5; count of bases not matched to a gene: 12. CDR3 region: CASTPGREEGDTQYF. CDR3 in DNA: TGTGCCAGCACCCCTGGTCGGGAGGAGGGAGATACGCAGTATTTT.

This clone was recorded once. The rearrangement joins TRBV9 to TRBJ2-3; TRBD2 matches at 8 bases. This CDR3 is 16 amino acids long. CDR1 and CDR2 from the germline V gene are SGDLS and YYNGEE. J gave up 2 bases and V 4 bases, and 9 bases lay outside the gene matches. The CDR3, as DNA: TGTGCCAGCAGCCCGCTAGCGGGCGGCCCCACAGATACGCAGTATTTT. It encodes CASSPLAGGPTDTQYF.

The chain is built from TRBV19 and TRBJ1-3, with no clear D. Germline V gene data show CDR1 as LNHDA and CDR2 as SQIVND (reference sequence). This CDR3 spans 15 amino acids. V was trimmed by 3 bases and J by 0 bases, leaving 9 bases between them. The chain's CDR3 is CASSISAVSGNTIYF. The CDR3 bases are TGTGCCAGTAGTATTAGCGCTGTCTCTGGAAACACCATATATTTT. Together with reference TRBV19 and TRBJ1-3, the CDR3 gives the full variable domain: DGGITQSPKYLFRKEGQNVTLSCEQNLNHDAMYWYRQDPGQGLRLIYYSQIVNDFQKGDIAEGYSVSREKKESFPLTVTSAQKNPTAFYLCASSISAVSGNTIYFGEGSWLTVV.

The DNA of the CDR3 is TGTGCCAGCAGCTCAGGGCGAGATGGAAACACCATATATTTT. Encoded protein: CASSSGRDGNTIYF. The chain recombines TRBV7-2 with TRBJ1-3; possible D gene TRBD1, 5 bases. Germline V gene sequence: CDR1 SGHTA, CDR2 FQGNSA. The CDR3 is made up of 14 amino acids. Trimming left V 4 bases short and J 3 bases short, with 10 bases between.

The V and J genes are TRBV5-8 and TRBJ2-7; TRBD2 might be the D (6 bases). Germline assignment: CDR1 SGHTS and CDR2 YDEGEE. Trimming left V 5 bases short and J 4 bases short, with 22 bases between. There are 16 residues in the CDR3. The CDR3 region has the DNA TGTGCCAGCAGTTCTCGAGCGGGCGAGTTAAGGTACGAGCAGTACTTC. Its protein product is CASSSRAGELRYEQYF.

The CDR3 loop reads CASSLRTGSNTGELFF. The CDR3 DNA reads TGTGCCAGCAGTCTAAGGACAGGTTCGAACACCGGGGAGCTGTTTTTT. V and J are TRBV2 and TRBJ2-2, with TRBD1 identical over 7 bases. V lost 5 bases, J lost 0 bases, and 6 bases stayed unmatched. Per the germline V gene, CDR1 is SNHLY and CDR2 is FYNNEI. The CDR3 has 16 residues.

This chain connects TRBV30 to TRBJ1-4; the D gene is possibly TRBD1 (5 bases). Trimming left V 0 bases short and J 7 bases short, with 9 bases between. Germline V gene data show CDR1 as GTSNPN and CDR2 as SVGIG (reference sequence). This CDR3 has 13 residues. For the CDR3, the DNA is TGTGCCTGGAGTGTGGGGGGTATTGAAAAACTGTTTTTT. It is translated as CAWSVGGIEKLFF.

The chain links TRBV7-9 to TRBJ2-7; D unclear. V was cut by 0 bases and J by 1 base, with 4 bases left in between. This CDR3 region has 13 residues. Germline CDR1 reads SEHNR; CDR2 reads FQNEAQ (reference sequence). Written as DNA, the CDR3 is TGTGCCAGCAGCTTAGCAGCTTCCTACGAGCAGTACTTC. This codes for CASSLAASYEQYF.

The CDR3 DNA reads as TGTGCCAGCAGCTTAGTAGCTAGCCAAGAGACCCAGTACTTC. It is translated as CASSLVASQETQYF. The chain couples TRBV11-3 to TRBJ2-5; D not certain. This CDR3 has 14 residues. Germline V gene data show CDR1 as SGHNT and CDR2 as YENEEA. The germline V and J ends were trimmed by 1 base and 1 base, with 7 bases remaining between them.

The chain carries TRBV20-1 and TRBJ1-2; a possible D gene is TRBD1 (6 bases). V lost 5 bases, J lost 8 bases, and 18 bases lay in between. This CDR3 contains 13 residues. Per germline, CDR1 DFQATT and CDR2 SNEGSKA (reference sequence). The CDR3 nucleotides read TGCAGTGCTCGTGCACAGGGTTTGCAGGGCTACACCTTC. Amino acid sequence: CSARAQGLQGYTF.

The chain is built from TRBV9 and TRBJ2-1; unclear D gene. V gave up 0 bases and J gave up 4 bases, with 8 bases separating them. The CDR3 covers 14 residues. Germline CDR1 reads SGDLS; CDR2 reads YYNGEE. The DNA for the CDR3 is TGTGCCAGCAGCGTAGCTTACCAGTACAATGAGCAGTTCTTC. The encoded protein is CASSVAYQYNEQFF.

The chain links TRBV11-2 to TRBJ2-1; TRBD2 might be the D (5 bases). CDR1 and CDR2 from the germline V gene are SGHAT and FQNNGV. The CDR3 length is 13 residues. The V end lost 5 bases, the J end lost 6 bases, and 11 bases lay between the germline ends. The CDR3 region has the DNA TGTGCCAGCAGCGTCGGGGTAGCCAATGAGCAGTTCTTC. Translation gives CASSVGVANEQFF. Variable domain in full (rest from reference TRBV11-2 and TRBJ2-1): EAGVAQSPRYKIIEKRQSVAFWCNPISGHATLYWYQQILGQGPKLLIQFQNNGVVDDSQLPKDRFSAERLKGVDSTLKIQPAKLEDSAVYLCASSVGVANEQFFGPGTRLTVL.

The J gene is TRBJ1-5, the V gene TRBV18, with TRBD1 as a possible D gene (6 bases). CDR1 and CDR2 (germline): KGHSH, LQKENI. The CDR3 spans 13 residues. V lost 5 bases and J 7 bases, leaving 12 bases between the germline ends. CDR3 loop: CASSNRVRQPQHF. CDR3 nucleotide sequence: TGTGCCAGCTCAAACAGGGTAAGGCAGCCCCAGCATTTT.

The rearrangement links TRBV4-3 to TRBJ1-1, with a weak D call TRBD1 (6 bases). The CDR3 totals 14 residues. Germline V gene lookup returns CDR1 LGHNA and CDR2 YSLEER. V was cut by 0 bases and J by 10 bases, with 15 bases left in between. The CDR3 reads CASSQDATGRGAFF. The CDR3 nucleotides read TGCGCCAGCAGCCAAGATGCAACAGGGCGAGGAGCTTTCTTT.